This T cell receptor beta chain was captured by sequencing in a study of PD-L1 blockade in urothelial cancer. The V end lost 6 bases, the J end lost 8 bases, and 13 bases lay between the germline ends. Germline V gene lookup returns CDR1 DFQATT and CDR2 SNEGSKA (reference sequence). The CDR3 sequence is 11 residues long. The table came from immunoSEQ multiplex PCR; TCRdb's copy has only in-frame clones and leaves some out. The table shows 35,000 to 40,000 clones, with about 93% occurring only once. The clonotype comes from a man between 65 and 79 years old with urothelial cancer. This chain uses TRBV20-1 with TRBJ1-2; no clear D. The specimen comprised PBMCs, sampled around atezolizumab (anti-PD-L1) treatment. The CDR3 protein is CSAIYAEGYTF. CDR3 nucleotides: TGCAGTGCGATCTACGCGGAGGGCTACACCTTC.